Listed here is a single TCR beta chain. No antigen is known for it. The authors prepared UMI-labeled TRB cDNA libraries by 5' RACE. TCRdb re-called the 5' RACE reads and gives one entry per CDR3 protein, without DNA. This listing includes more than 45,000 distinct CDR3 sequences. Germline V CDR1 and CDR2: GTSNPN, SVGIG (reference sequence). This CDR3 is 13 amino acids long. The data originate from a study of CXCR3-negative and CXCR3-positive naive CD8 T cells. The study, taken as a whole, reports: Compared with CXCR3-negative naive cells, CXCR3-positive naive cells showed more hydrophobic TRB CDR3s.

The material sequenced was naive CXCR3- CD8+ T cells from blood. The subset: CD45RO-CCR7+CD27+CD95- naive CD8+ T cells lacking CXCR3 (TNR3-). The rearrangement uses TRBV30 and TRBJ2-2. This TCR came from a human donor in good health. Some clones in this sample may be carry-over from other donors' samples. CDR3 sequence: CAWSNGRAGELFF. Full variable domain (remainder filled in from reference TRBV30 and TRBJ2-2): SQTIHQWPATLVQPVGSPLSLECTVEGTSNPNLYWYRQAAGRGLQLLFYSVGIGQISSEVPQNLSASRPQDRQFILSSKKLLLSDSGFYLCAWSNGRAGELFFGEGSRLTVL.